The 9 T cell receptor beta chains below were found in one sample sequenced in a study of beta chain features in type 1 diabetes listed by TCRdb under 2018. Results the study describes overall, beyond this receptor: Type 1 diabetes patients showed a moderate but significant shortening of TCRB CDR3 length in all four CD4+ subsets.

Receptors were amplified or captured by the immunoSEQ multiplex PCR assay. All of the isolated RNA was reverse transcribed with the High Capacity cDNA Reverse Transcription Kit, so expressed TCRB transcripts were sequenced. TCRdb took over this immuneACCESS table, retaining in-frame rearrangements with V and J assigned. Such tables are incomplete; in checked studies, under half of the missing clones stem from an unresolved V gene, and the remainder is unexplained. Recorded for this sample are roughly 700,000 clones; around an eighth of them occurred a single time. Approximately 0.02% of the sample goes to the ten largest clones. These receptors have no known antigen. What was sequenced was naive CD4+ T cells from blood. Taken with the paper, the label for cell subset or site translates to: true naive CD4+ T cells. The receptors were gathered from a man younger than 35 with type 1 diabetes.

The chain couples TRBV11-3 to TRBJ1-1; D might be TRBD1 (5 bases). Germline CDR1 and CDR2: SGHNT and YENEEA. The CDR3 extends over 15 amino acids. Trimming shortened V by 0 bases and J by 11 bases, and 19 bases separated the two germline ends. The DNA of the CDR3 is TGTGCCAGCAGCTTAGAAGGAGGGGCAGGGTGGATGGCTTTCTTT. Translating gives CASSLEGGAGWMAFF.

This clone was seen a handful of times. The chain has TRBV11-2 and TRBJ2-3; D remains ambiguous. The CDR3 has 13 residues. Trimming stripped 3 bases from V and 2 bases from J, with 6 bases between. The germline CDR1 and CDR2 sequences are SGHAT and FQNNGV. The CDR3 loop is CASSFGFTDTQYF. CDR3 in DNA: TGTGCCAGCAGCTTTGGCTTCACAGATACGCAGTATTTT.

Only a few counts were recorded for this clone. The rearrangement joins TRBV7-9 to TRBJ2-7, with TRBD2 matching over 7 bases. The CDR3 contains 15 residues. The junction had 12 bases not matched to a gene; V was cut back by 5 bases and J by 5 bases. Germline assignment: CDR1 SEHNR and CDR2 FQNEAQ (reference sequence). CDR3 residues: CASSARWAGEDEQYF. CDR3 bases: TGTGCCAGCAGCGCGCGCTGGGCGGGGGAGGACGAGCAGTACTTC.

This clone was seen a few times. This rearrangement joins TRBV6-5 to TRBJ2-3, with D unclear. Deletions cut 5 bases from V and 3 bases from J, with 9 bases between. The germline V gene has CDR1 MNHEY and CDR2 SVGAGI. The CDR3 sequence is 13 residues long. The CDR3 reads CASSPGTTDTQYF. As DNA, the CDR3 is TGTGCCAGCAGTCCTGGTACGACAGATACGCAGTATTTT.

This clone was detected a few times. This rearrangement joins TRBV4-1 to TRBJ1-1, with a tentative D call TRBD1 (6 bases). Per the germline V gene, CDR1 is MGHRA and CDR2 is YSYEKL. The CDR3 sequence is 13 residues long. Trimming took 0 bases from V and 7 from J, leaving 9 bases between them. The CDR3 reads CASSQDTGLEAFF. The CDR3 nucleotides are TGCGCCAGCAGCCAAGATACAGGGCTTGAAGCTTTCTTT.

The chain employs TRBV6-5 and TRBJ1-1; TRBD1 aligns across 9 bases. Trimming cost V 4 bases and J 1 base; bases outside gene matches: 4. The CDR3 extends over 15 amino acids. The germline V gene has CDR1 MNHEY and CDR2 SVGAGI. The CDR3 reads CASSSLTGGNTEAFF. The CDR3 DNA reads TGTGCCAGCAGTTCCCTGACAGGGGGGAACACTGAAGCTTTCTTT.

This clone was seen more than once but under ten times. This chain links TRBV7-8 with TRBJ2-1; D is unclear. Germline V gene sequence: CDR1 SGHVS, CDR2 FQNEAQ. The CDR3 is 14 amino acids. The V and J ends lost 3 bases and 9 bases respectively, with 15 bases between them. CDR3 DNA: TGTGCCAGCAGCTTTGCCAGGAACTATGGTGAGCAGTTCTTC. The encoded protein is CASSFARNYGEQFF. Supplemented by reference TRBV7-8 and TRBJ2-1, the full variable domain reads GAGVSQSPRYKVAKRGQDVALRCDPISGHVSLFWYQQALGQGPEFLTYFQNEAQLDKSGLPSDRFFAERPEGSVSTLKIQRTQQEDSAVYLCASSFARNYGEQFFGPGTRLTVL.

The V call is TRBV11-2, the J call TRBJ2-3, with TRBD2 matching over 15 bases. Germline CDR1 and CDR2: SGHAT and FQNNGV. Germline trimming cut 3 bases from V and 0 bases from J; bases unmatched to any gene: 4. CDR3 length: 18 amino acids. CDR3 in amino acids: CASSFGTSGGRSTDTQYF. CDR3 bases: TGTGCCAGCAGCTTCGGGACTAGCGGGGGGCGGAGCACAGATACGCAGTATTTT.

The chain links TRBV30 to TRBJ2-7; the D is unclear. From germline, CDR1 is GTSNPN and CDR2 SVGIG (reference sequence). V was trimmed by 0 bases and J by 5 bases, leaving 11 bases between them. The CDR3 extends over 13 amino acids. In DNA form, the CDR3 reads TGTGCCTGGAGTGTGTCCAACCCACACGAGCAGTACTTC. Its translation is CAWSVSNPHEQYF. The full variable domain, its missing parts supplied by reference TRBV30 and TRBJ2-7, is SQTIHQWPATLVQPVGSPLSLECTVEGTSNPNLYWYRQAAGRGLQLLFYSVGIGQISSEVPQNLSASRPQDRQFILSSKKLLLSDSGFYLCAWSVSNPHEQYFGPGTRLTVT.